This TCR beta chain originates from a study of T-cell memory formation after mild COVID-19. Whole-study results and caveats: CD4+ contracting clones were found mainly in CM and EM, and CD8+ ones in EMRA.

This CDR3 has 15 amino acids. V dropped 2 bases and J dropped 3; count of bases not matched to a gene: 3. Germline CDR1 reads MNHEY; CDR2 reads SVGAGI. As for this clonotype: Its antigen is unidentified.

TCRdb re-analysed the 5' RACE reads in MiXCR, keeping a single row per CDR3 protein. The data hold 300,000 to 350,000 distinct CDR3 sequences, with approximately 19% observed a single time. The TCR was taken from a man between 18 and 35 years old who had mild COVID-19 (a few samples of this study predate the infection). Cell type and time point are not known. The chain recombines TRBV6-5 with TRBJ2-1; 8 bases fit TRBD2. Sequenced material: PBMCs or a T cell subset sorted from them (not recorded which). Here the CDR3 reads CASSYTGGIYNEQFF. CDR3 nucleotide sequence: TGTGCCAGCAGTTACACGGGGGGGATCTACAATGAGCAGTTCTTC.